The T cell receptor beta chain under discussion was sequenced for a study of blood T cell repertoires in COVID-19. In the original processing: Amplified reference gene primers provided the basis for estimating nucleated cell counts. Measured with immunoSEQ multiplex PCR; TCRdb has only the in-frame clones, and not every one. V, J and clone size are taken as reported in that table, and D and trimming were inferred from the DNA itself. The sample lists a few hundred thousand clones; approximately 85% were seen once. The origin of this receptor is a woman aged 25-40 years who had recovered from COVID-19. The sequenced material came from PBMCs or T cells enriched from blood (not recorded which).

Here the CDR3 reads CASDDRGYGGELFF. In nucleotides, the CDR3 is TGTGCCAGCGATGACAGGGGGTATGGCGGGGAGCTGTTTTTT. This chain connects TRBV9 to TRBJ2-2, with TRBD1 identical over 9 bases. The CDR3 is 14 residues long. Germline CDR1 reads SGDLS; CDR2 reads YYNGEE. After removal of 7 bases from V and 7 bases from J, the junction contained 8 bases not matched to a gene.